The TCR beta chain described here comes from a study of T cells in Graves' hyperthyroidism and ophthalmopathy. This CDR3 region has 14 residues. Trimming took off 1 base at V and 1 base at J, with 8 bases between the two ends. Germline lookup yields CDR1 MNHEY and CDR2 SVGEGT. Absent ophthalmopathy progression within 18 months defined stable Graves' hyperthyroidism. Exclusion of patients followed from uncontrolled infection, other autoimmune disease, pregnancy or lactation. Study findings and constraints: Patients with ophthalmopathy were separated from those with stable hyperthyroidism by a 13 V-J model. The model identified upcoming ophthalmopathy a median approximately 6.4 months ahead of onset.

This clonotype was recorded many times. The antigen is not known. What was amplified from RNA transcripts were TCR beta CDR3 regions. First-round RT-PCR targeting the TCR CDR3 was performed with the HTBI primer set. TCRdb reprocessed the multiplex PCR reads with MiXCR, giving one entry per CDR3 protein. The repertoire has some 550,000 distinct CDR3 sequences, around 20% of them found once; the top ten carry around 27%. The TCR was taken from a man aged 18-30 years with Graves' hyperthyroidism. Sequenced input: blood. The chain uses TRBV6-2 or TRBV6-3 and TRBJ2-7; D gene ambiguous. The CDR3 DNA sequence: TGTGCCAGCAGTTACTGGGCGGAATCCTACGAGCAGTACTTC. Its translation is CASSYWAESYEQYF.